This passage covers 4 T cell receptor beta chains from one sample sequenced in a study of blood T cells in healthy people across ages. Next came a second PCR, run for about 6 to 12 cycles, which used a sample-barcoded 5' primer along with a J-beta primer mix. MiXCR, applied by TCRdb to the 5' RACE reads, yields one record per CDR3 protein. The table lists over 1,200,000 distinct CDR3 sequences, around 55% of them singletons. The material sequenced was blood. The source is a man aged 18 to 29 in good health.

This clonotype was seen a handful of times. This rearrangement joins TRBV5-6 to TRBJ2-1; D not resolved. The V and J ends lost 1 base and 5 bases respectively, with 10 bases between them. This CDR3 has 14 residues. The germline V gene encodes CDR1 SGHDT and CDR2 YYEEEE. CDR3 loop: CASSLLDSDNEQFF. Written as DNA, the CDR3 is TGTGCCAGCAGCTTGCTAGACTCAGACAATGAGCAGTTCTTC.

The chain links TRBV20-1 to TRBJ1-6, with TRBD1 as a possible D gene (5 bases). The CDR3 has 19 amino acids. Germline CDR1 DFQATT, CDR2 SNEGSKA (reference sequence). Trimming stripped 0 bases from V and 2 bases from J, with 20 bases between. The CDR3 region has the DNA TGCAGTGCTAGAGATCTTCCAGGGACCCCCTCGGCCTATAATTCACCCCTCCACTTT. Encoded protein: CSARDLPGTPSAYNSPLHF.

This clonotype was observed a few times. V is TRBV15 and J is TRBJ2-2; D not resolved. V shed 0 bases and J shed 3 bases, with 2 bases lying between them. The CDR3 runs to 13 residues. Germline-derived CDR1 and CDR2 are LNHNV and YYDKDF (reference sequence). This CDR3 reads CATSREHTGELFF. Here the CDR3 DNA reads TGTGCCACCAGCAGAGAGCACACCGGGGAGCTGTTTTTT.

V and J are TRBV5-1 and TRBJ1-4, with 12 bases aligning to TRBD1. The length of the CDR3 is 15 residues. The ends lost 9 bases at V and 2 bases at J; junction bases unmatched: 5. Looked up from germline, CDR1 is SGHRS and CDR2 is YFSETQ. The CDR3 DNA reads as TGCGCCACCGGGACAGGGGGCACTACTAATGAAAAACTGTTTTTT. It encodes CATGTGGTTNEKLFF.